Below are 8 T cell receptor beta chains sequenced from a single sample in a study of OX40 agonist ivuxolimab in advanced cancers. Profiling relied on immunoSEQ multiplex PCR, and the TCRdb table lists in-frame clones only, not all of them. The sample contains roughly 50,000 clones, around nine tenths of which appear only once. The specimen comprised CD4+ or CD8+ T cells sorted from blood, sampled in a trial of the OX40 agonist ivuxolimab. These receptor sequences come from an adult with an advanced solid tumor such as melanoma, head and neck, liver or kidney cancer.

The chain carries TRBV11-2 and TRBJ1-1; perhaps TRBD1 as D (5 bases). The CDR3 extends over 15 amino acids. V lost 3 bases, J lost 6 bases, and 17 bases lay in between. Germline CDR1 is SGHAT and CDR2 is FQNNGV. The CDR3 reads CASSFFGGAGAEAFF. CDR3 sequence (DNA): TGTGCCAGCAGCTTTTTCGGCGGGGCGGGCGCTGAAGCTTTCTTT.

The CDR3 DNA reads as TGTGCCAGCAACTCCAATTCACCCCTCCACTTT. This codes for CASNSNSPLHF. The chain has TRBV6-1 and TRBJ1-6; D gene unclear. Trimming stripped 7 bases from V and 7 bases from J, with 5 bases between. CDR1 is MNHNS and CDR2 is SASEGT in the germline V gene. The CDR3 runs to 11 residues.

The chain is built from TRBV19 and TRBJ1-5, with D possibly matching TRBD1 (6 bases). Trimming cost V 1 base and J 2 bases, with 6 bases left between them. Per the germline V gene, CDR1 is LNHDA and CDR2 is SQIVND (reference sequence). The CDR3 runs 14 residues. The CDR3 DNA sequence: TGTGCCAGTAGTATAGGACAGGGCAATCAGCCCCAGCATTTT. This gives the protein CASSIGQGNQPQHF.

The genes are TRBV5-6 and TRBJ2-1, with 11 bases fitting TRBD1. Looked up from germline, CDR1 is SGHDT and CDR2 is YYEEEE. V gave up 4 bases and J gave up 1 base; unmatched junction bases: 7. The CDR3 loop spans 17 amino acids. CDR3 loop: CASSGGQGEGSYNEQFF. As DNA, the CDR3 is TGTGCCAGCAGCGGGGGACAGGGGGAGGGGTCCTACAATGAGCAGTTCTTC.

The rearrangement uses TRBV19 and TRBJ2-7; D is perhaps TRBD1 (6 bases). Germline CDR1 reads LNHDA; CDR2 reads SQIVND (reference sequence). Trimming shortened V by 5 bases and J by 3 bases, and 11 bases separated the two germline ends. The CDR3 runs 13 residues. The CDR3 DNA follows: TGTGCCAGTAGTTCCAGGGGTGGCTACGAGCAGTACTTC. Residues: CASSSRGGYEQYF.

CDR3 sequence reads: CASSSGPRYLTGELFF. The CDR3 DNA sequence: TGCGCCAGCAGCTCTGGGCCGCGCTACCTCACCGGGGAGCTGTTTTTT. The rearrangement uses TRBV5-1 and TRBJ2-2, with unresolved D. The CDR3 has 16 residues. Trimming cost V 3 bases and J 4 bases, with 16 bases left between them. CDR1 SGHRS and CDR2 YFSETQ come from the germline V gene. The entire variable domain, with the rest obtained from reference TRBV5-1 and TRBJ2-2, is as follows: KAGVTQTPRYLIKTRGQQVTLSCSPISGHRSVSWYQQTPGQGLQFLFEYFSETQRNKGNFPGRFSGRQFSNSRSEMNVSTLELGDSALYLCASSSGPRYLTGELFFGEGSRLTVL.

The rearrangement links TRBV7-9 to TRBJ2-7; perhaps TRBD1 as D (5 bases). The ends were cut back, 3 bases at V and 6 bases at J, with 15 bases in the middle. The CDR3 is made up of 14 amino acids. Germline loops: CDR1 SEHNR, CDR2 FQNEAQ (reference sequence). This chain's CDR3 is CASSLSQGPSEQYF. The DNA of the CDR3 is TGTGCCAGCAGCTTGAGTCAGGGCCCCTCCGAGCAGTACTTC.

V usage is TRBV28 and J usage is TRBJ2-2; tentative D call: TRBD2 (7 bases). With 3 bases removed from V and 5 bases from J, the gap between germline ends came to 13 bases. The CDR3 spans 15 residues. The germline CDR1 and CDR2 sequences are MDHEN and SYDVKM. For the CDR3, the DNA is TGTGCCAGCAGTTTCCGGGGGGCGCGAACCGGGGAGCTGTTTTTT. Translation: CASSFRGARTGELFF.